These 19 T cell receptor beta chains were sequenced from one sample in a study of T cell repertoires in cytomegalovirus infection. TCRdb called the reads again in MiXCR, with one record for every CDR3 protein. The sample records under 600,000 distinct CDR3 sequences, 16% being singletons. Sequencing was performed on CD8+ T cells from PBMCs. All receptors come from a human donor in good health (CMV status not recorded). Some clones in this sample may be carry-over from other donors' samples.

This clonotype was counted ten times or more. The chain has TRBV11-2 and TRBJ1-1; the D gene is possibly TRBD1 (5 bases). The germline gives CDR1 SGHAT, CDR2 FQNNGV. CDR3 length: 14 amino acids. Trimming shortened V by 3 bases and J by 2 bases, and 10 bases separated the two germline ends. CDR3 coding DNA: TGTGCCAGCAGCTTCGCCGACAGTAACACTGAAGCTTTCTTT. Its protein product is CASSFADSNTEAFF.

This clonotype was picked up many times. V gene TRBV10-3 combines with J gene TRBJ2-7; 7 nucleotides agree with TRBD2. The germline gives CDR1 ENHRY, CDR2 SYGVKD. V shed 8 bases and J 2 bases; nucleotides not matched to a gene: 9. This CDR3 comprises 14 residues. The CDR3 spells CAIGGGVRTYEQYF. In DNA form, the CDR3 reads TGTGCCATCGGGGGGGGTGTGCGGACCTACGAGCAGTACTTC.

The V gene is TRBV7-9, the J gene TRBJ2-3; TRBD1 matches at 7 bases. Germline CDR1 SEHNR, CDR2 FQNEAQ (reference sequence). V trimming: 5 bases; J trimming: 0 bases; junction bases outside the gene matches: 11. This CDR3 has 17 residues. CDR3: CASSPRDSRSSTDTQYF. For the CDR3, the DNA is TGTGCCAGCAGCCCAAGGGACAGCAGATCTAGCACAGATACGCAGTATTTT.

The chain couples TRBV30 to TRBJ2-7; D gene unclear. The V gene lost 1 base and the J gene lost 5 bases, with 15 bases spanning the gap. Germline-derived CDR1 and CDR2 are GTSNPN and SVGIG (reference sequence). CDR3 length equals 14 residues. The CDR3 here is CAWSGIRKEDEQYF. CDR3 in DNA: TGTGCCTGGAGTGGGATACGTAAAGAGGACGAGCAGTACTTC.

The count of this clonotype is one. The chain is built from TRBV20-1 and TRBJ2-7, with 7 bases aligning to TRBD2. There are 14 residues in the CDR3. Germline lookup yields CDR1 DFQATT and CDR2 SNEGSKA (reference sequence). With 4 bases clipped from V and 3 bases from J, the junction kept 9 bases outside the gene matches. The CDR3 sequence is CSATGRGFIYEQYF. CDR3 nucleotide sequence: TGCAGTGCTACGGGGCGGGGGTTTATCTACGAGCAGTACTTC.

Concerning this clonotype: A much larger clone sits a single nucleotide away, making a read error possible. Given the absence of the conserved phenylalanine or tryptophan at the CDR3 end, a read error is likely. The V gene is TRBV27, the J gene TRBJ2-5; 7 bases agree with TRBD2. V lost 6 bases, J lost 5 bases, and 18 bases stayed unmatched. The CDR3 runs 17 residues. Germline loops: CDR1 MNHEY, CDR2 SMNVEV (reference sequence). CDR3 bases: TGTGCCAGCAGGCCACTGGGTGGGGTTCGGCGGGGGGAGACCCAGTACTTA. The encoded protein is CASRPLGGVRRGETQYL.

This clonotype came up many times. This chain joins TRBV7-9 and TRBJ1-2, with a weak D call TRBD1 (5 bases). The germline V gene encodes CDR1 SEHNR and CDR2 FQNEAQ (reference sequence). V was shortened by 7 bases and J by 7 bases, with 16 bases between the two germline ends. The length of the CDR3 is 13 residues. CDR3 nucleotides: TGTGCCAGCACCAAAACCCTGGGGGTTGGCTACACCTTC. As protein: CASTKTLGVGYTF. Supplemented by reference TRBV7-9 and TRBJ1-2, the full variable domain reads DTGVSQNPRHKITKRGQNVTFRCDPISEHNRLYWYRQTLGQGPEFLTYFQNEAQLEKSRLLSDRFSAERPKGSFSTLEIQRTEQGDSAMYLCASTKTLGVGYTFGSGTRLTVV.

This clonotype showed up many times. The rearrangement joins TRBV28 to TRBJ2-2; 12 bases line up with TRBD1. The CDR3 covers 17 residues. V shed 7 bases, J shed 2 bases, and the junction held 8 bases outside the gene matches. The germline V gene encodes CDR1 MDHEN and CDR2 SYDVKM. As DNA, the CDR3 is TGTGCCAGCACGGGGACAGGGGGCGTCTCAAACACCGGGGAGCTGTTTTTT. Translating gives CASTGTGGVSNTGELFF.

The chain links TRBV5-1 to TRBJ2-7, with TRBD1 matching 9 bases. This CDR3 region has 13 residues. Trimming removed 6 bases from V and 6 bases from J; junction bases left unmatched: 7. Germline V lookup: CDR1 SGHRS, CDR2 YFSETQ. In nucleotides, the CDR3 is TGCGCCAGCACCCTCGGGACAGGGCGCGAGCAGTACTTC. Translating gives CASTLGTGREQYF.

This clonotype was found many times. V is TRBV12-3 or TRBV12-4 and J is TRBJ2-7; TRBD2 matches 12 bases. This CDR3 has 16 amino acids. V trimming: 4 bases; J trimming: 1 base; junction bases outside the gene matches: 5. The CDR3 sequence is CASSSASGGASYEQYF. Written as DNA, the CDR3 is TGTGCCAGCAGTTCCGCTAGCGGGGGGGCGTCCTACGAGCAGTACTTC.

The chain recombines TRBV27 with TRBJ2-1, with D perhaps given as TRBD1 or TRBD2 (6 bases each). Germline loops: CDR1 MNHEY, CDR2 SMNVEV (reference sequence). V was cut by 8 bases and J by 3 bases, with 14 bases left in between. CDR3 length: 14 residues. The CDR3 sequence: CASGLRGDYNEQFF. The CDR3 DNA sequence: TGTGCCAGCGGCTTAAGGGGGGACTACAATGAGCAGTTCTTC.

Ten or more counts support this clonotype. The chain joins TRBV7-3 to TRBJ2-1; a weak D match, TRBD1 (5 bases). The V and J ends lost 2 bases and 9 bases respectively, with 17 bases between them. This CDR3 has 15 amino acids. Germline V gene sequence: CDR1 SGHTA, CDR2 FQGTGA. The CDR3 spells CASSLGQGFRGEQFF. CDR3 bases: TGTGCCAGCAGCTTAGGGCAGGGCTTTAGGGGTGAGCAGTTCTTC.

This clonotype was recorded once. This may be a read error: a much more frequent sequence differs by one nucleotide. The CDR3 bases are TGTGCCCAGCGTGGTCAGGCCAGCTCTGGGGCCAACGTCCTGACTTTC. Amino acid sequence: CAQRGQASSGANVLTF. The chain has TRBV27 and TRBJ2-6; D gene ambiguous. Per germline, CDR1 MNHEY and CDR2 SMNVEV (reference sequence). The CDR3 spans 16 residues. The V end was cut by 11 bases, the J end by 0 bases, with 17 bases between.

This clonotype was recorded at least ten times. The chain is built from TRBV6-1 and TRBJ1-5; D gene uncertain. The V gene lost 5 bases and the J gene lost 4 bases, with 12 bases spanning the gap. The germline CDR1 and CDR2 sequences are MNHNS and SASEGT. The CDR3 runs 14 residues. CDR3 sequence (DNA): TGTGCCAGCAGTTGGTCGGGAGGGAATCAGCCCCAGCATTTT. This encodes CASSWSGGNQPQHF.

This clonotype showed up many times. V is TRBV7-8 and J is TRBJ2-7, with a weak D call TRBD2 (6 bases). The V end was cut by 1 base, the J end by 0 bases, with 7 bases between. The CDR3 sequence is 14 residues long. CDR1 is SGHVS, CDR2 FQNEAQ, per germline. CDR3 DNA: TGTGCCAGCAGCTTAGACGGGAGCTCCTACGAGCAGTACTTC. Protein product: CASSLDGSSYEQYF.

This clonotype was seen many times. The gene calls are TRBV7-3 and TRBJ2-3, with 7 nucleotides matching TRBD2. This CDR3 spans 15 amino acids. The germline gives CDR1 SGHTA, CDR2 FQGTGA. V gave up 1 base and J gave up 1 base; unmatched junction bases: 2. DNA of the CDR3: TGTGCCAGCAGCTTAATAAGCGGGGGCACAGATACGCAGTATTTT. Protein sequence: CASSLISGGTDTQYF. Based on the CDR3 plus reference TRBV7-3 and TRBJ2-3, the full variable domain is GAGVSQTPSNKVTEKGKYVELRCDPISGHTALYWYRQSLGQGPEFLIYFQGTGAADDSGLPNDRFFAVRPEGSVSTLKIQRTERGDSAVYLCASSLISGGTDTQYFGPGTRLTVL.

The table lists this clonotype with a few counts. The CDR3 spells CASTWTVDSNQPQHF. CDR3 sequence (DNA): TGTGCCAGTACTTGGACAGTCGATAGCAATCAGCCCCAGCATTTT. J is TRBJ1-5 and V is TRBV19; a weak D match, TRBD1 (6 bases). The CDR3 is 15 amino acids. The V end lost 7 bases, the J end lost 0 bases, and 13 bases lay between the germline ends. Looked up from germline, CDR1 is LNHDA and CDR2 is SQIVND (reference sequence).

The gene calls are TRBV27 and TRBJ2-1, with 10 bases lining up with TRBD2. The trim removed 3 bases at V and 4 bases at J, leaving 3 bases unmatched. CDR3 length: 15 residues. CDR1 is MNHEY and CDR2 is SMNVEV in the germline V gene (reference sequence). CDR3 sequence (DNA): TGTGCCAGCAGTTTTATTAGCGGGAGGTACAATGAGCAGTTCTTC. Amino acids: CASSFISGRYNEQFF.

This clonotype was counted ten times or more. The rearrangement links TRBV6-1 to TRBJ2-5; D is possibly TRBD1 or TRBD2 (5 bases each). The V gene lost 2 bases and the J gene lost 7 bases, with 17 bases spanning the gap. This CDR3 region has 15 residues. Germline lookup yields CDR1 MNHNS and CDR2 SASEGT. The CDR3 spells CASSEWQGLRGTQYF. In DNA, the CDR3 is TGTGCCAGCAGTGAATGGCAGGGCCTCCGGGGGACCCAGTACTTC.